Following are 5 T cell receptor beta chains from one sample sequenced in a study of cytomegalovirus exposure and HLA in healthy donors. The PCR employed 60 Vbeta primers together with 13 Jbeta primers. Libraries were prepared by immunoSEQ multiplex PCR; TCRdb keeps only in-frame clonotypes and omits some of them. The sample spans tens of thousands of clones; the ten largest clones claim under 2%. The sequencing sample was made of PBMCs. All receptors come from a middle-aged woman in good health and CMV-seropositive.

This sequence joins TRBV27 and TRBJ1-2; TRBD1 matches 8 bases. CDR1 MNHEY and CDR2 SMNVEV come from the germline V gene (reference sequence). The V and J ends lost 0 bases and 8 bases, in that order; junction bases with no gene match: 5. The CDR3 runs to 14 residues. This CDR3 reads CASSLSQGARGYTF. The CDR3 DNA reads as TGTGCCAGCAGTTTATCCCAGGGGGCGCGGGGCTACACCTTC.

V usage is TRBV28 and J usage is TRBJ2-7; TRBD2 agrees at 9 bases. J gave up 4 bases and V 5 bases, and 9 bases lay outside the gene matches. CDR1 is MDHEN and CDR2 is SYDVKM in the germline V gene. The CDR3 sequence is 15 residues long. The CDR3 is CASSLTSGNFYEQYF. The CDR3 region has the DNA TGTGCCAGCAGTCTGACTAGCGGAAATTTTTACGAGCAGTACTTC.

Measured by frequency, this clone is medium-sized. V is TRBV5-6 and J is TRBJ2-1; D unclear. The CDR3 consists of 13 residues. The germline V gene has CDR1 SGHDT and CDR2 YYEEEE. The V gene lost 0 bases and the J gene lost 5 bases, with 6 bases spanning the gap. The CDR3, as DNA: TGTGCCAGCAGCTTGGCAGTTAACAATGAGCAGTTCTTC. Translating it yields CASSLAVNNEQFF. Full variable domain (outside the CDR3, taken from reference TRBV5-6 and TRBJ2-1): DAGVTQSPTHLIKTRGQQVTLRCSPKSGHDTVSWYQQALGQGPQFIFQYYEEEERQRGNFPDRFSGHQFPNYSSELNVNALLLGDSALYLCASSLAVNNEQFFGPGTRLTVL.

The V gene is TRBV6-1, the J gene TRBJ1-5; 8 bases align to TRBD1. The germline V gene has CDR1 MNHNS and CDR2 SASEGT. V trimming: 3 bases; J trimming: 3 bases; junction bases outside the gene matches: 10. CDR3 length equals 17 residues. CDR3 protein: CASSEGGAGGYNQPQHF. CDR3 DNA sequence: TGTGCCAGCAGTGAGGGCGGGGCAGGGGGCTACAATCAGCCCCAGCATTTT.

This chain links TRBV4-1 with TRBJ2-1; 8 positions match TRBD1. The germline gives CDR1 MGHRA, CDR2 YSYEKL. The J segment lost 10 bases and the V segment lost 4 bases, leaving 18 bases of the junction unmatched. The CDR3 consists of 17 residues. The CDR3 coding sequence is TGCGCCAGCAGCCGCGTAAATCCAGGGGGCTACGCGTACGAGCAGTTCTTC. Encoded protein: CASSRVNPGGYAYEQFF.